This T cell receptor beta chain was captured by sequencing in a study of immune characterization of retroperitoneal liposarcoma. This clonotype qualifies as medium-sized. TCRdb independently ran MiXCR on the PCR reads; one entry per CDR3 protein. Of 2,500 to 3,000 distinct CDR3 sequences listed, about 46% are singletons. Germline V gene sequence: CDR1 MNHNS, CDR2 SASEGT. Trimming left V 0 bases short and J 10 bases short, with 4 bases between. This CDR3 has 11 amino acids. Material for sequencing was tumor tissue. This sequence was found in a male donor with retroperitoneal liposarcoma. The chain employs TRBV6-1 and TRBJ2-1, with D unclear. CDR3 protein: CASSEAGEQFF. The CDR3 bases are TGTGCCAGCAGTGAAGCAGGGGAGCAGTTCTTC.